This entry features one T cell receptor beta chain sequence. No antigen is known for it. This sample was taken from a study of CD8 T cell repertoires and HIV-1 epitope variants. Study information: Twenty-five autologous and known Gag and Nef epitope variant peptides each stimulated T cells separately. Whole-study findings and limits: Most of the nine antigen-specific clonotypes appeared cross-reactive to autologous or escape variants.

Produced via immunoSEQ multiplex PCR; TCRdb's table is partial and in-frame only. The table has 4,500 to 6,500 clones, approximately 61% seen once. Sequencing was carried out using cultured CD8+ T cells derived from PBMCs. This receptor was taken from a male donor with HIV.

The CDR3 loop reads CASSTSGGTEAFF. For the CDR3, the DNA is TGTGCCAGCAGCACCTCAGGGGGCACTGAAGCTTTCTTT. This sequence joins TRBV5-6 and TRBJ1-1; TRBD1 matches 7 bases. CDR3 length equals 13 residues. Germline V gene data show CDR1 as SGHDT and CDR2 as YYEEEE. V lost 4 bases to trimming and J lost 4 bases; unmatched junction nucleotides: 4.